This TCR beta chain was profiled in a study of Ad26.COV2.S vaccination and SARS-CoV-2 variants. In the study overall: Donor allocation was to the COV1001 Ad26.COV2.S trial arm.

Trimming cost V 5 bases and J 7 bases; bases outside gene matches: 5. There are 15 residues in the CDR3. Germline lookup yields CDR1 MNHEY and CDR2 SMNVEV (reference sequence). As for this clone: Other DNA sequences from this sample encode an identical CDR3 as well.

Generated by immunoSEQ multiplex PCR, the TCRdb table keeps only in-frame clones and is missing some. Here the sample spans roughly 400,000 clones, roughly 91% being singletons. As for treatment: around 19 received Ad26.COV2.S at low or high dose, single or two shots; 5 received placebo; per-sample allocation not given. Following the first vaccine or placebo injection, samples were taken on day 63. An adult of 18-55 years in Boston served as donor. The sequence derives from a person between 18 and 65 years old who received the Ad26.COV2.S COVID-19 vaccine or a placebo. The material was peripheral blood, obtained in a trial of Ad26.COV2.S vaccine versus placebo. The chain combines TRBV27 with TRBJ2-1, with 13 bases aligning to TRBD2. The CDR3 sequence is CASSPGTSGTNEQFF. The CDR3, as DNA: TGTGCCAGCAGTCCCGGGACTAGCGGGACAAATGAGCAGTTCTTC.